This TCR beta chain was captured by sequencing in a study of shared T cell receptors in the human thymus. With V trimmed by 0 bases and J by 3 bases, 3 bases remained unmatched. CDR3 size: 15 residues. Germline values: CDR1 SGHRS, CDR2 YFSETQ. Assay: immunoSEQ multiplex PCR; the TCRdb copy retains only in-frame clones and omits some. This sample has about 500,000 clones, with 75% to 85% found just once. The same specimen was also included in a second study, on human thymus T cells.

The chain carries TRBV5-1 and TRBJ2-7, with 10 bases that match TRBD2. The clonotype was recovered from a boy younger than two with a congenital heart defect. The sample taken for sequencing was thymocytes. CDR3 protein: CASSLDVAGGYEQYF. Written as DNA, the CDR3 is TGCGCCAGCAGCTTGGATGTAGCGGGGGGCTACGAGCAGTACTTC.